The 29 T cell receptor beta chains below come from one sample, sequenced in a study of immune evolution from preneoplasia to lung adenocarcinoma. Clones were sequenced by immunoSEQ multiplex PCR, and TCRdb holds only the in-frame ones, with some missing. Of about 1,800 clones listed, about 86% are singletons. The specimen was FFPE adjacent normal lung tissue. Every receptor here comes from a person aged 65 to 85 with lung adenocarcinoma.

The rearrangement joins TRBV5-1 to TRBJ2-2; TRBD1 matches at 10 bases. This CDR3 region has 17 residues. The V segment lost 3 bases and the J segment 1 base; nucleotides outside the gene matches: 6. From germline, CDR1 is SGHRS and CDR2 YFSETQ. The CDR3 reads CASSSPRTGGNTGELFF. CDR3 DNA: TGCGCCAGCAGCTCACCCCGGACAGGGGGGAACACCGGGGAGCTGTTTTTT.

Regarding this clone: The conserved phenylalanine or tryptophan normally closing the CDR3 is absent here, so this likely arose from a read error. The DNA is left out, because the CDR3 cannot be placed on it with certainty; the CDR3 is given as TCRdb lists it. The chain has TRBV28 and TRBJ2-4; the tabulated D call, TRBD1, remains unverified against the DNA. The CDR3 is 13 residues long, counting both termini. Looked up from germline, CDR1 is MDHEN and CDR2 is SYDVKM. The CDR3 spells CASSLGRGQVASV.

The J gene is TRBJ2-7, the V gene TRBV5-1; TRBD2 aligns across 9 bases. The germline CDR1 and CDR2 sequences are SGHRS and YFSETQ. The CDR3 runs 15 residues. V dropped 5 bases and J dropped 1; count of bases not matched to a gene: 7. The CDR3 loop reads CASSRSGGQSYEQYF. The CDR3 DNA reads as TGCGCCAGCAGTCGCAGCGGGGGGCAGTCCTACGAGCAGTACTTC.

Comment on this clone: No DNA is shown, since the ends of the CDR3 on it are uncertain; the CDR3 is the one TCRdb lists. The genes are TRBV6-6 and TRBJ1-1. In germline, CDR1 is MNHNY, CDR2 SVGAGI (reference sequence). The CDR3 spans 10 amino acids, including both terminal residues. CDR3 sequence: CASILGEAFF.

V and J are TRBV10-3 and TRBJ2-3; D not resolved. Germline V gene lookup returns CDR1 ENHRY and CDR2 SYGVKD. The length of the CDR3 is 14 residues. V was shortened by 3 bases and J by 2 bases, with 9 bases between the two germline ends. In nucleotides, the CDR3 is TGTGCCATCAGTGATAGGGCCAACACAGATACGCAGTATTTT. Amino acid sequence: CAISDRANTDTQYF.

The genes are TRBV29-1 and TRBJ2-5, with 10 bases aligning to TRBD2. The germline V gene encodes CDR1 SQVTM and CDR2 ANQGSEA. V gave up 4 bases and J gave up 4 bases; unmatched junction bases: 9. The CDR3 runs to 15 residues. The CDR3 sequence: CSVADVAGGGETQYF. CDR3 coding DNA: TGCAGCGTTGCGGATGTAGCGGGAGGCGGAGAGACCCAGTACTTC.

CDR3 sequence: CASSMDRGLGEAFF. For the CDR3, the DNA is TGTGCCAGCAGCATGGACAGGGGGCTGGGTGAAGCTTTCTTT. The chain combines TRBV6-4 with TRBJ1-1; 11 bases match TRBD1. The CDR3 is 14 residues long. Germline V gene lookup returns CDR1 MRHNA and CDR2 SNTAGT. J was trimmed by 7 bases and V by 6 bases; bases with no gene match: 7.

CDR3 sequence reads: CATARKGTRGYNSPLHF. CDR3 in DNA: TGTGCGACAGCGAGAAAGGGGACGAGGGGTTATAATTCACCCCTCCACTTT. V gene TRBV2 combines with J gene TRBJ1-6; TRBD1 is a possible D gene (5 bases). Germline V CDR1 and CDR2: SNHLY, FYNNEI. The CDR3 spans 17 residues.

This clone was counted a single time. This chain links TRBV6-6 with TRBJ1-6, with TRBD1 matching 8 bases. The CDR3 is made up of 15 amino acids. V shed 3 bases, J shed 5 bases, and the junction held 3 bases outside the gene matches. Germline assignment: CDR1 MNHNY and CDR2 SVGAGI (reference sequence). CDR3: CASSYTGGDNSPLHF. The CDR3 DNA follows: TGTGCCAGCAGTTATACAGGGGGAGATAATTCACCCCTCCACTTT.

The CDR3 loop reads CATRSNGETQYF. The CDR3 nucleotides are TGTGCCACCAGATCCAACGGGGAGACCCAGTACTTC. V gene TRBV15 combines with J gene TRBJ2-5; D remains ambiguous. The V and J ends lost 6 bases and 5 bases respectively, with 10 bases between them. Germline V gene lookup returns CDR1 LNHNV and CDR2 YYDKDF (reference sequence). This CDR3 has 12 amino acids.

The chain's CDR3 is CASSSLTPSYEQYF. CDR3 DNA: TGTGCCAGCAGTTCCCTAACCCCCTCCTACGAGCAGTACTTC. The gene calls are TRBV27 and TRBJ2-7; the D is unclear. CDR1 and CDR2 from the germline V gene are MNHEY and SMNVEV (reference sequence). Trimming took 4 bases from V and 0 from J, leaving 10 bases between them. The CDR3 loop spans 14 amino acids.

The gene calls are TRBV14 and TRBJ1-2; the match to TRBD1 covers 10 bases. V trimming: 4 bases; J trimming: 7 bases; junction bases outside the gene matches: 6. Germline CDR1 and CDR2: SGHDN and FVKESK. This CDR3 has 14 amino acids. CDR3 loop: CASSRDRGPSGYTF. CDR3 DNA sequence: TGTGCCAGCAGCCGGGACAGGGGCCCCTCTGGCTACACCTTC.

The chain combines TRBV5-1 with TRBJ1-6; D possibly corresponds to TRBD1 (5 bases). CDR3 size: 14 residues. CDR1 is SGHRS, CDR2 YFSETQ, per germline. V was clipped by 2 bases and J by 9 bases, with 12 bases between them. CDR3 protein: CASSFGQGGSPLHF. In DNA, the CDR3 is TGCGCCAGCAGCTTCGGACAAGGAGGTTCACCCCTCCACTTT.

This chain connects TRBV4-1 to TRBJ1-6; tentatively, D is TRBD1 (5 bases). Germline loops: CDR1 MGHRA, CDR2 YSYEKL. The CDR3 spans 16 residues. V was pared by 2 bases and J by 7 bases, with 15 bases between. CDR3 residues: CASSQTQGKGNSPLHF. CDR3 sequence (DNA): TGCGCCAGCAGCCAAACGCAGGGTAAGGGGAATTCACCCCTCCACTTT.

V is TRBV2 and J is TRBJ2-7; D may be TRBD1 or TRBD2 (5 bases each). In germline, CDR1 is SNHLY, CDR2 FYNNEI. V was cut by 6 bases and J by 1 base, with 13 bases left in between. The CDR3 spans 14 residues. CDR3 DNA sequence: TGTGCCAGCAGGCTCGGGACCCAGTCCTACGAGCAGTACTTC. Translated: CASRLGTQSYEQYF. Full variable domain (outside the CDR3, taken from reference TRBV2 and TRBJ2-7): EPEVTQTPSHQVTQMGQEVILRCVPISNHLYFYWYRQILGQKVEFLVSFYNNEISEKSEIFDDQFSVERPDGSNFTLKIRSTKLEDSAMYFCASRLGTQSYEQYFGPGTRLTVT.

The chain recombines TRBV7-8 with TRBJ2-6; D gene unclear. V was trimmed by 7 bases and J by 2 bases, leaving 12 bases between them. CDR3 length equals 15 residues. Germline CDR1 SGHVS, CDR2 FQNEAQ. The chain's CDR3 is CASTAVGPGANVLTF. The CDR3 region has the DNA TGTGCCAGCACCGCGGTGGGTCCTGGGGCCAACGTCCTGACTTTC.

This clone was recorded only once. V is TRBV27 and J is TRBJ2-7; D is possibly TRBD2 (6 bases). CDR1 and CDR2 from the germline V gene are MNHEY and SMNVEV (reference sequence). The CDR3 has 14 residues. V shed 1 base and J shed 1 base, with 8 bases lying between them. CDR3: CASSLLRGSYEQYF. The CDR3 coding sequence is TGTGCCAGCAGTTTATTGCGGGGATCCTACGAGCAGTACTTC.

The chain couples TRBV6-6 to TRBJ1-1; D may be TRBD1 (5 bases). The CDR3 sequence is 15 residues long. Trimming cost V 7 bases and J 0 bases, with 15 bases left between them. CDR1 is MNHNY, CDR2 SVGAGI, per germline (reference sequence). The CDR3 nucleotides are TGTGCCAGCACTAGGGGCCTGTTCATGAACACTGAAGCTTTCTTT. Protein sequence: CASTRGLFMNTEAFF.

The J gene is TRBJ1-2, the V gene TRBV6-5; maybe TRBD1 (5 bases). Trimming removed 6 bases at V and 4 bases at J, with 12 bases between. CDR1 MNHEY and CDR2 SVGAGI come from the germline V gene. The CDR3 sequence is 13 residues long. The CDR3 bases are TGTGCCAGCAGCCCCGGGGGGGGCTATGGCTACACCTTC. Its protein product is CASSPGGGYGYTF.

V is TRBV7-2 and J is TRBJ2-7, with 7 bases identical to TRBD2. From germline, CDR1 is SGHTA and CDR2 FQGNSA. The length of the CDR3 is 14 residues. V was pared by 6 bases and J by 1 base, with 6 bases of the junction left unmatched. DNA of the CDR3: TGTGCCAGCAGACCTGGGGGGGGGTCCTACGAGCAGTACTTC. Translated, it gives CASRPGGGSYEQYF. Looking up the rest from reference TRBV7-2 and TRBJ2-7 gives the full variable domain: GAGVSQSPSNKVTEKGKDVELRCDPISGHTALYWYRQSLGQGLEFLIYFQGNSAPDKSGLPSDRFSAERTGGSVSTLTIQRTQQEDSAVYLCASRPGGGSYEQYFGPGTRLTVT.

The chain has TRBV7-3 and TRBJ1-1, with D perhaps matching TRBD1 (5 bases). Looked up from germline, CDR1 is SGHTA and CDR2 is FQGTGA. The CDR3 length is 14 residues. Trimming stripped 5 bases from V and 0 bases from J, with 10 bases between. The CDR3 region has the DNA TGTGCCAGCAGCCTTGCAGGGATGAACACTGAAGCTTTCTTT. Protein: CASSLAGMNTEAFF.

The chain uses TRBV15 and TRBJ2-3; 9 bases agree with TRBD1. From germline, CDR1 is LNHNV and CDR2 YYDKDF (reference sequence). This CDR3 is 15 amino acids long. Trimming cost V 5 bases and J 0 bases; bases outside gene matches: 3. The CDR3: CATSADRGSTDTQYF. CDR3 DNA: TGTGCCACCAGCGCGGACAGGGGTAGCACAGATACGCAGTATTTT. Full variable domain (rest looked up from reference TRBV15 and TRBJ2-3): DAMVIQNPRYQVTQFGKPVTLSCSQTLNHNVMYWYQQKSSQAPKLLFHYYDKDFNNEADTPDNFQSRRPNTSFCFLDIRSPGLGDTAMYLCATSADRGSTDTQYFGPGTRLTVL.

This clone was picked up one time. The CDR3 region is CASSLLQGAGYGYTF. The CDR3 region has the DNA TGTGCCAGCAGCTTATTGCAGGGGGCGGGCTATGGCTACACCTTC. This chain joins TRBV7-2 and TRBJ1-2; 8 bases are shared with TRBD1. Trimming removed 2 bases from V and 4 bases from J; junction bases left unmatched: 6. CDR1 and CDR2 from the germline V gene are SGHTA and FQGNSA. The CDR3 consists of 15 residues.

This clone was found once. The chain is built from TRBV5-1 and TRBJ2-7, with D possibly being TRBD1 (6 bases). This CDR3 is 15 amino acids long. Looked up from germline, CDR1 is SGHRS and CDR2 is YFSETQ. V shed 4 bases and J shed 5 bases, with 19 bases lying between them. As DNA, the CDR3 is TGCGCCAGCAGCCGAGACAGGAACGGGGTGGACGAGCAGTACTTC. Residues: CASSRDRNGVDEQYF.

Here the CDR3 reads CATSREEWGGYEQYF. The CDR3 DNA reads TGTGCCACCAGCAGAGAGGAGTGGGGGGGTTACGAGCAGTACTTC. This rearrangement joins TRBV15 to TRBJ2-7; TRBD2 matches at 7 bases. The CDR3 is 15 residues long. V was pared by 0 bases and J by 4 bases, with 6 bases of the junction left unmatched. The germline V gene has CDR1 LNHNV and CDR2 YYDKDF (reference sequence).

The chain employs TRBV7-2 and TRBJ2-5; 10 nucleotides align to TRBD2. With V trimmed by 6 bases and J by 2 bases, 12 bases remained unmatched. The germline V gene has CDR1 SGHTA and CDR2 FQGNSA. This CDR3 has 17 residues. The CDR3 here is CASSSDLGTSEQETQYF. Here the CDR3 DNA reads TGTGCCAGCAGTTCAGACCTTGGGACTAGCGAACAAGAGACCCAGTACTTC. Using reference TRBV7-2 and TRBJ2-5 for the parts outside the CDR3, the full variable domain is GAGVSQSPSNKVTEKGKDVELRCDPISGHTALYWYRQSLGQGLEFLIYFQGNSAPDKSGLPSDRFSAERTGGSVSTLTIQRTQQEDSAVYLCASSSDLGTSEQETQYFGPGTRLLVL.

The gene calls are TRBV11-2 and TRBJ2-1, with 9 nucleotides matching TRBD2. CDR3 size: 14 residues. The ends lost 2 bases at V and 5 bases at J; junction bases unmatched: 1. Germline CDR1 and CDR2: SGHAT and FQNNGV. The CDR3 here is CASSLQRGDNEQFF. The CDR3 DNA is TGTGCCAGCAGCTTACAGCGGGGGGACAATGAGCAGTTCTTC.

The chain recombines TRBV29-1 with TRBJ2-1; D uncertain. From germline, CDR1 is SQVTM and CDR2 ANQGSEA. Trimming pared 4 bases from V and 7 bases from J, leaving 8 bases between. The CDR3 sequence is 11 residues long. In DNA form, the CDR3 reads TGCAGCGTTGGATCCCGTAATGAGCAGTTCTTC. Translation: CSVGSRNEQFF.

CDR3 sequence: CASSYKGTASYEQYF. Written as DNA, the CDR3 is TGTGCCAGCAGTTACAAAGGGACAGCATCCTACGAGCAGTACTTC. The V call is TRBV28, the J call TRBJ2-7; TRBD1 matches 7 bases. Per the germline V gene, CDR1 is MDHEN and CDR2 is SYDVKM. This CDR3 is built from 15 residues. J lost 1 base, V lost 4 bases, and 7 bases had no gene match.